This T cell receptor beta chain was sequenced in a study of tissue T cells after allogeneic stem cell transplantation. This clone occurred a few times. Its antigen is still unknown. Mouse germline and gene names are used. The CDR3 goes on 1 residue after the read ends, and that part is filled in from the germline J gene. V was clipped by 1 base and J by 6 bases; unmatched bases: 4. From germline, CDR1 is SGHSN and CDR2 HYEKVE. The CDR3 consists of 14 residues. Whole-study results and caveats: TCR repertoires tracked anatomic similarity, regardless of disease or transplant status. Motif-based clustering found tissue-specific repertoire signatures shared across patients, though few clones were shared.

This sample's time point: mouse harvest day 7 after allogeneic transplant. Tail vein injection delivered 10^7 T-cell-depleted bone marrow cells and 10^6 splenic CD5+ T cells. Using immunoSEQ multiplex PCR, the repertoire was profiled, and TCRdb retains in-frame clones only, with some absent. This table holds 5,500 to 7,500 clones, around 43% found once. The sample comprised lymph node tissue. V gene TRBV12-1 combines with J gene TRBJ2-7; 11 nucleotides align to TRBD2. The clonotype was recovered from a female BALB/c mouse given C57BL/6 T cells with graft-versus-host disease after an allogeneic hematopoietic cell transplant. The DNA read from the CDR3 is TGTGCCAGCTCTCTGGGACTGGGGGTGGGTGAACAGTAC. Amino acids: CASSLGLGVGEQY. The whole CDR3 protein is CASSLGLGVGEQYF.